Below are 22 T cell receptor beta chains sequenced from a single sample in a study of identical twins. One entry per CDR3 protein results from TCRdb running MiXCR on the 5' RACE reads. The table lists hundreds of thousands of distinct CDR3 sequences, over 15% of them singletons. In addition, the sample was reused for a study of T cells expressing NK-cell markers.

The material sequenced was PBMCs. The receptors shown here come from a woman under 30 in good health.

V and J are TRBV20-1 and TRBJ2-5, with 14 bases matching TRBD2. The CDR3 totals 17 residues. The ends lost 7 bases at V and 0 bases at J; junction bases unmatched: 10. CDR1 is DFQATT, CDR2 SNEGSKA, per germline (reference sequence). CDR3 nucleotide sequence: TGCAGTGTCCGGGGGACTAGCGGGAGAATATACCAAGAGACCCAGTACTTC. Protein product: CSVRGTSGRIYQETQYF.

The rearrangement joins TRBV5-1 to TRBJ1-1; D perhaps matches TRBD1 (5 bases). The CDR3 contains 13 residues. Per the germline V gene, CDR1 is SGHRS and CDR2 is YFSETQ. Trimming removed 7 bases from V and 3 bases from J, with 13 bases in between. This chain's CDR3 is CASGEGRHTEAFF. CDR3 sequence (DNA): TGCGCCAGCGGCGAGGGGCGACACACTGAAGCTTTCTTT.

This clonotype has a handful of counts. The chain has TRBV10-1 and TRBJ2-1; maybe TRBD1 (5 bases). CDR1 WNHNN and CDR2 SYGVQD come from the germline V gene (reference sequence). The CDR3 is 15 residues long. V was pared by 5 bases and J by 2 bases, with 13 bases between. In DNA, the CDR3 is TGCGCCAGCAGTAGGGGCCTCCCTACCTACAATGAGCAGTTCTTC. Translating gives CASSRGLPTYNEQFF.

In this sample, this clonotype turned up a few times. The CDR3 loop is CASSESGTSSPGELFF. CDR3 nucleotide sequence: TGCGCCAGCAGTGAGTCAGGGACTAGCTCGCCAGGGGAGCTGTTTTTT. The rearrangement links TRBV10-2 to TRBJ2-2, with 9 bases aligning to TRBD2. The germline V gene encodes CDR1 WSHSY and CDR2 SAAADI. Trimming removed 0 bases from V and 8 bases from J; junction bases left unmatched: 7. This CDR3 comprises 16 residues.

This clonotype has ten or more counts. J is TRBJ2-5 and V is TRBV5-1; 14 bases fit TRBD2. The V gene end was trimmed by 2 bases and the J gene end by 2 bases; junction bases not matched to a gene: 5. The CDR3 contains 17 residues. CDR1 is SGHRS, CDR2 YFSETQ, per germline. The DNA for the CDR3 is TGCGCCAGCAGCTTCCCCCGGACTAGCGGGAGGCAAGAGACCCAGTACTTC. Protein: CASSFPRTSGRQETQYF.

This chain links TRBV6-5 with TRBJ2-1; no clear D gene. CDR1 is MNHEY and CDR2 is SVGAGI in the germline V gene. V was trimmed by 8 bases and J by 2 bases, leaving 4 bases between them. This CDR3 is 11 amino acids long. The CDR3 loop reads CASHTYNEQFF. In DNA, the CDR3 is TGTGCCAGCCACACCTACAATGAGCAGTTCTTC.

This clonotype was counted only a few times. V is TRBV10-3 and J is TRBJ2-3; D possibly corresponds to TRBD1 (6 bases). Germline assignment: CDR1 ENHRY and CDR2 SYGVKD. V was clipped by 0 bases and J by 6 bases, with 13 bases between them. The CDR3 sequence is 15 residues long. The CDR3 loop reads CAISESVTRGDTQYF. The CDR3, as DNA: TGTGCCATCAGTGAGTCAGTGACCAGGGGTGATACGCAGTATTTT.

The chain uses TRBV24-1 and TRBJ2-2; 15 bases fit TRBD2. The CDR3 runs 17 residues. The germline CDR1 and CDR2 sequences are KGHDR and SFDVKD. Trimming at V came to 4 bases and at J to 6 bases, leaving 5 bases not matched to a gene. CDR3 amino acids: CATSEPWTSGGAGELFF. The CDR3 nucleotides read TGTGCCACCAGTGAACCGTGGACTAGCGGGGGGGCCGGGGAGCTGTTTTTT.

The rearrangement links TRBV20-1 to TRBJ2-7; possible D gene TRBD1, 5 bases. Trimming left V 6 bases short and J 5 bases short, with 17 bases between. The CDR3 covers 13 residues. CDR1 and CDR2 (germline): DFQATT, SNEGSKA (reference sequence). In nucleotides, the CDR3 is TGCAGTGCCCGCCGTCCACAGGACAACGAGCAGTACTTC. Translating gives CSARRPQDNEQYF.

The rearrangement links TRBV12-3 or TRBV12-4 to TRBJ2-4; unclear D gene. Trimming took off 1 base at V and 1 base at J, with 11 bases between the two ends. This CDR3 has 16 residues. In nucleotides, the CDR3 is TGTGCCAGCAGTTTAGGGCGGAGTGCGGCCAAAAACATTCAGTACTTC. Residues: CASSLGRSAAKNIQYF.

This clonotype was found a few times. This sequence joins TRBV7-9 and TRBJ1-1; D gene ambiguous. The CDR3 runs 12 residues. Deletions cut 1 base from V and 6 bases from J, with 6 bases between. Germline lookup yields CDR1 SEHNR and CDR2 FQNEAQ (reference sequence). CDR3 nucleotides: TGTGCCAGCAGCTTAGATCTCGCTGAAGCTTTCTTT. Amino acid sequence: CASSLDLAEAFF.

This clonotype was seen many times. The chain carries TRBV5-1 and TRBJ1-2, with TRBD1 identical over 10 bases. Germline values: CDR1 SGHRS, CDR2 YFSETQ. Trimming at V came to 8 bases and at J to 6 bases, leaving 10 bases not matched to a gene. The CDR3 length is 14 residues. The CDR3 reads CASRQGAREDGYTF. The CDR3 DNA sequence: TGCGCCAGTAGACAGGGGGCGAGAGAGGATGGCTACACCTTC. The full variable domain, in which reference TRBV5-1 and TRBJ1-2 provide the parts outside the CDR3, is KAGVTQTPRYLIKTRGQQVTLSCSPISGHRSVSWYQQTPGQGLQFLFEYFSETQRNKGNFPGRFSGRQFSNSRSEMNVSTLELGDSALYLCASRQGAREDGYTFGSGTRLTVV.

The chain is built from TRBV5-8 and TRBJ2-3; 8 positions agree with TRBD2. V was pared by 3 bases and J by 2 bases, with 8 bases of the junction left unmatched. This CDR3 has 16 amino acids. The V gene's germline CDR1 is SGHTS and CDR2 YDEGEE. The CDR3 DNA is TGTGCCAGCAGCTGGGCAGGGCGGGAGGCCACAGATACGCAGTATTTT. It encodes CASSWAGREATDTQYF.

The chain combines TRBV2 with TRBJ2-2; D uncertain. Germline loops: CDR1 SNHLY, CDR2 FYNNEI. Trimming pared 6 bases from V and 3 bases from J, leaving 14 bases between. The length of the CDR3 is 15 residues. The CDR3 sequence: CASRAGVWDTGELFF. CDR3 in DNA: TGTGCCAGCAGAGCAGGAGTGTGGGACACCGGGGAGCTGTTTTTT.

This chain uses TRBV20-1 with TRBJ2-7; tentative D call: TRBD1 (5 bases). The length of the CDR3 is 14 residues. The V end lost 2 bases, the J end lost 4 bases, and 15 bases lay between the germline ends. CDR1 DFQATT and CDR2 SNEGSKA come from the germline V gene (reference sequence). The CDR3 spells CSARRQVRTYEQYF. The CDR3 DNA reads as TGCAGTGCTAGACGGCAGGTCAGGACATACGAGCAGTACTTC.

This chain connects TRBV20-1 to TRBJ2-2; D ambiguous. This CDR3 has 16 residues. The V and J ends lost 3 bases and 0 bases respectively, with 14 bases between them. Germline assignment: CDR1 DFQATT and CDR2 SNEGSKA (reference sequence). The DNA of the CDR3 is TGCAGTGCTAGTACGGCCCGCTTCGCGAACACCGGGGAGCTGTTTTTT. It translates to CSASTARFANTGELFF.

The rearrangement links TRBV6-1 to TRBJ2-6; D could derive from TRBD1 or TRBD2 (5 bases each). Germline lookup yields CDR1 MNHNS and CDR2 SASEGT. This CDR3 spans 16 amino acids. CDR3: CPEIRGPISGANVLTF. CDR3 DNA sequence: TGTCCCGAGATTAGGGGACCGATCTCTGGGGCCAACGTCCTGACTTTC.

This rearrangement joins TRBV6-2 or TRBV6-3 to TRBJ2-7; 11 bases match TRBD2. The CDR3 has 16 amino acids. The germline CDR1 and CDR2 sequences are MNHEY and SVGEGT. J lost 2 bases, V lost 4 bases, and 7 bases had no gene match. For the CDR3, the DNA is TGTGCCAGCAGTTGGCTAGCGGGAGGCCGCGCCTACGAGCAGTACTTC. Translation gives CASSWLAGGRAYEQYF.

Note on this clonotype: Germline and junction disagree at one end, which may indicate a read error. This chain links TRBV7-7 with TRBJ2-7, with D maybe TRBD1 (5 bases). CDR1 SSHAT and CDR2 FNYEAQ come from the germline V gene (reference sequence). The CDR3 consists of 13 residues. For the CDR3, the DNA is TGTGCTAGCAGCCCGACGGTAGGGGTCGAGCAGTACTTC. The encoded protein is CASSPTVGVEQYF.

The chain joins TRBV9 to TRBJ2-7; a weak D match, TRBD2 (5 bases). V was cut by 0 bases and J by 0 bases, with 10 bases left in between. This CDR3 is built from 15 residues. The germline CDR1 and CDR2 sequences are SGDLS and YYNGEE. The CDR3 loop reads CASSVGTSFSYEQYF. CDR3 sequence (DNA): TGTGCCAGCAGCGTAGGGACTTCTTTCTCCTACGAGCAGTACTTC. The whole variable domain, remainder taken from reference TRBV9 and TRBJ2-7, is DSGVTQTPKHLITATGQRVTLRCSPRSGDLSVYWYQQSLDQGLQFLIQYYNGEERAKGNILERFSAQQFPDLHSELNLSSLELGDSALYFCASSVGTSFSYEQYFGPGTRLTVT.

This clonotype occurred a few times. The chain has TRBV7-6 and TRBJ2-1; 8 bases align to TRBD2. The V segment lost 5 bases and the J segment 0 bases; nucleotides outside the gene matches: 6. The CDR3 is 16 amino acids. Germline V gene sequence: CDR1 SGHVS, CDR2 FNYEAQ. The CDR3 loop reads CASSKPGLVSYNEQFF. Written as DNA, the CDR3 is TGTGCCAGCAGCAAACCGGGACTAGTCTCCTACAATGAGCAGTTCTTC. The whole variable domain, remainder taken from reference TRBV7-6 and TRBJ2-1, is GAGVSQSPRYKVTKRGQDVALRCDPISGHVSLYWYRQALGQGPEFLTYFNYEAQQDKSGLPNDRFSAERPEGSISTLTIQRTEQRDSAMYRCASSKPGLVSYNEQFFGPGTRLTVL.

The chain employs TRBV12-3 or TRBV12-4 and TRBJ1-1; D is uncertain. V lost 5 bases and J lost 7, with 8 bases in between. This CDR3 has 11 amino acids. CDR3 sequence reads: CASSPYSEAFF. In nucleotides, the CDR3 is TGTGCCAGCAGTCCGTACAGTGAAGCTTTCTTT.